The sequence of this T cell receptor beta chain was determined in a study of molecular identifiers for immune sequencing clone quantification. Study-wide context: Replicates partitioned RNA from about 20,000 or 100,000 naive CD8 cells into five parts, sequencing four.

The CDR3 consists of 14 residues. V was pared by 4 bases and J by 7 bases, with 15 bases between. Germline loops: CDR1 SGHDT, CDR2 YYEEEE. A CD8+CD4-CCR7+CD45RA+ phenotype served as the sorting definition for naive CD8 T cells. Using its own MiXCR run on the PCR reads, TCRdb lists one record per CDR3 protein. Of around 460,000 distinct CDR3 sequences in the sample, 20% to 25% were seen once. General study findings and limits: Identical barcode-sharing TCR molecules could lead to underestimated sizes for highly expanded clones. Clones of above 20 RNA copies carried over 98% of effector molecules; in naive cells they carried under 1%.

This clonotype occurred many times. Its antigen is unknown. Sequencing was carried out using naive CD8+ T cells from blood, with Jurkat cell RNA spiked in. Specified subset: FACS-sorted CD8+CD4-CCR7+CD45RA+ naive T cells. This receptor was identified in a human donor in good health. Some libraries in this study had Jurkat cell RNA spiked in. The V and J genes are TRBV5-6 and TRBJ2-1, with D tentatively TRBD2 (5 bases). The CDR3 reads CASSMGALGNEQFF. The CDR3 coding sequence is TGTGCCAGCAGCATGGGAGCGTTGGGGAATGAGCAGTTCTTC. The variable domain in full, with the rest retrieved from reference TRBV5-6 and TRBJ2-1, is DAGVTQSPTHLIKTRGQQVTLRCSPKSGHDTVSWYQQALGQGPQFIFQYYEEEERQRGNFPDRFSGHQFPNYSSELNVNALLLGDSALYLCASSMGALGNEQFFGPGTRLTVL.